The 29 T cell receptor beta chains presented below share a single source sample, sequenced in a study of blood T cell repertoires in COVID-19. Using immunoSEQ multiplex PCR, the repertoire was profiled, and TCRdb retains in-frame clones only, with some absent. This table has approximately 210,000 clones, more than 75% appearing once. Material: PBMCs or T cells enriched from blood (not recorded which). The source of these receptors is a man aged 25-40 years with acute COVID-19.

The chain combines TRBV5-1 with TRBJ1-1; no clear D gene. V shed 7 bases and J shed 1 base, with 17 bases lying between them. CDR1 SGHRS and CDR2 YFSETQ come from the germline V gene. CDR3 size: 15 residues. CDR3: CASSGYSRGNTEAFF. Here the CDR3 DNA reads TGCGCCAGCTCCGGGTACTCACGGGGGAACACTGAAGCTTTCTTT.

This clone occurred once. This rearrangement joins TRBV2 to TRBJ2-5; D gene ambiguous. V gave up 2 bases and J gave up 5 bases, with 12 bases separating them. The CDR3 sequence is 14 residues long. The germline V gene encodes CDR1 SNHLY and CDR2 FYNNEI. The CDR3: CASSEILFPETQYF. The CDR3 DNA reads TGTGCCAGCAGTGAAATTCTGTTTCCTGAGACCCAGTACTTC.

This rearrangement joins TRBV28 to TRBJ1-2; weak D call: TRBD1 (6 bases). V shed 6 bases and J shed 0 bases, with 14 bases lying between them. Germline lookup yields CDR1 MDHEN and CDR2 SYDVKM. This CDR3 has 15 residues. The CDR3 DNA reads as TGTGCCAGCAGGCCTCCTGGGACAACTAACTATGGCTACACCTTC. This sequence encodes CASRPPGTTNYGYTF.

The chain employs TRBV11-2 and TRBJ1-4; possibly TRBD1 for D (5 bases). This CDR3 is built from 14 residues. Trimming took off 5 bases at V and 4 bases at J, with 11 bases between the two ends. CDR1 is SGHAT and CDR2 is FQNNGV in the germline V gene. Here the CDR3 reads CASSMTVDNEKLFF. CDR3 sequence (DNA): TGTGCCAGCAGCATGACAGTAGATAATGAAAAACTGTTTTTT.

V gene TRBV5-6 combines with J gene TRBJ1-1; no firm D call. The CDR3 is 17 amino acids. Looked up from germline, CDR1 is SGHDT and CDR2 is YYEEEE. Trimming left V 3 bases short and J 1 base short, with 19 bases between. The CDR3 DNA sequence: TGTGCCAGCAGCTCGAAGGGCCGGGCGGGAAGGAACACTGAAGCTTTCTTT. Translating gives CASSSKGRAGRNTEAFF.

In DNA form, the CDR3 reads TGTGCCAGCAGCCTACAGGGGTTCATGAACACTGAAGCTTTCTTT. Translated, it gives CASSLQGFMNTEAFF. V and J are TRBV3-1 (or the pseudogene TRBV3-2) and TRBJ1-1, with TRBD1 matching over 7 bases. Per germline, CDR1 LGHDT and CDR2 YNNKEL (reference sequence). V lost 4 bases to trimming and J lost 0 bases; unmatched junction nucleotides: 5. This CDR3 region has 15 residues.

This chain links TRBV11-2 with TRBJ1-4; 9 bases are a match to TRBD1. This CDR3 is 15 amino acids long. V was pared by 1 base and J by 8 bases, with 5 bases of the junction left unmatched. Germline CDR1 and CDR2: SGHAT and FQNNGV. The CDR3 bases are TGTGCCAGCAGCTTAGCCGGGACAGGGAACGAAAAACTGTTTTTT. The encoded protein is CASSLAGTGNEKLFF.

The rearrangement links TRBV3-1 (or the pseudogene TRBV3-2) to TRBJ2-7; TRBD2 aligns across 7 bases. V shed 4 bases, J shed 0 bases, and the junction held 6 bases outside the gene matches. Germline V gene lookup returns CDR1 LGHDT and CDR2 YNNKEL (reference sequence). The CDR3 loop spans 15 amino acids. The CDR3 coding sequence is TGTGCCAGCAGCCCCGGACTAGGGAGCTCCTACGAGCAGTACTTC. It yields the protein CASSPGLGSSYEQYF.

The rearrangement joins TRBV5-4 to TRBJ1-1; D possibly corresponds to TRBD1 (6 bases). This CDR3 is built from 15 residues. Germline assignment: CDR1 SGHNT and CDR2 YYREEE (reference sequence). Trimming stripped 4 bases from V and 5 bases from J, with 18 bases between. CDR3: CASSDPRGAPTEAFF. CDR3 nucleotides: TGTGCCAGCAGCGACCCCCGGGGGGCGCCGACTGAAGCTTTCTTT.

J is TRBJ1-5 and V is TRBV21-1. TRBV21-1 is classified as a pseudogene. This CDR3 comprises 16 residues. Written as DNA, the CDR3 is TGTGCCAGCAGCAAAGGCAAGGCGGGGGCGGGGCAGCCCCAGCATTTT. Its translation is CASSKGKAGAGQPQHF.

The chain couples TRBV7-6 to TRBJ1-4; weak D call: TRBD1 (5 bases). This CDR3 comprises 15 residues. The germline V gene has CDR1 SGHVS and CDR2 FNYEAQ. V lost 4 bases, J lost 7 bases, and 16 bases lay in between. CDR3 amino acids: CASSSMGRGGEKLFF. As DNA, the CDR3 is TGTGCCAGCAGCTCCATGGGGAGGGGCGGTGAAAAACTGTTTTTT.

This chain connects TRBV28 to TRBJ2-5; D may be TRBD2 (6 bases). The V gene lost 9 bases and the J gene lost 5 bases, with 13 bases spanning the gap. This CDR3 is built from 12 residues. CDR1 MDHEN and CDR2 SYDVKM come from the germline V gene. DNA for the CDR3: TGTGCCAGTGGGGACTTGTCGGAGACCCAGTACTTC. This gives the protein CASGDLSETQYF. The variable domain in full, completed from reference TRBV28 and TRBJ2-5, reads DVKVTQSSRYLVKRTGEKVFLECVQDMDHENMFWYRQDPGLGLRLIYFSYDVKMKEKGDIPEGYSVSREKKERFSLILESASTNQTSMYLCASGDLSETQYFGPGTRLLVL.

This clone occurred once. The V gene is TRBV5-6, the J gene TRBJ2-7, with 10 nucleotides matching TRBD1. There are 15 residues in the CDR3. V dropped 0 bases and J dropped 2; count of bases not matched to a gene: 2. Germline V gene lookup returns CDR1 SGHDT and CDR2 YYEEEE. The CDR3 DNA reads as TGTGCCAGCAGCTTGGAAGGGACAGGGGCCTACGAGCAGTACTTC. It codes for CASSLEGTGAYEQYF.

In this sample, this clone turned up a few times. The CDR3 coding sequence is TGTGCCAGCACAGGCGCCCGTGGTAGCAATCAGCCCCAGCATTTT. Its protein is CASTGARGSNQPQHF. The chain employs TRBV28 and TRBJ1-5, with unresolved D. CDR3 length: 15 amino acids. The V end was cut by 7 bases, the J end by 0 bases, with 13 bases between. The germline CDR1 and CDR2 sequences are MDHEN and SYDVKM.

The chain uses TRBV19 and TRBJ2-7; no clear D. V lost 4 bases and J 2 bases, leaving 15 bases between the germline ends. Germline CDR1 LNHDA, CDR2 SQIVND (reference sequence). CDR3 length: 15 amino acids. The CDR3 spells CASSRDPGKAYEQYF. The CDR3 region has the DNA TGTGCCAGTAGTAGAGACCCAGGAAAGGCCTACGAGCAGTACTTC.

V is TRBV28 and J is TRBJ2-5, with 7 bases fitting TRBD2. The V gene end was trimmed by 5 bases and the J gene end by 4 bases; junction bases not matched to a gene: 13. The CDR3 runs to 16 residues. Germline CDR1 MDHEN, CDR2 SYDVKM. The CDR3 coding sequence is TGTGCCAGCAGTCGCACATCGGGTGGGGGGGGAGAGACCCAGTACTTC. Translated, it gives CASSRTSGGGGETQYF.

The chain recombines TRBV12-5 with TRBJ1-5, with 7 bases matching TRBD1. The CDR3 loop spans 21 amino acids. Germline V lookup: CDR1 LGHNT, CDR2 FRNRAP. Unmatched junction bases numbered 28, after V lost 7 bases and J lost 4 bases. DNA of the CDR3: TGTGCTAGTGCTAGGGGGCTCACCGGGACAGCCGAAACACTTTCTAATCAGCCCCAGCATTTT. This encodes CASARGLTGTAETLSNQPQHF.

The rearrangement uses TRBV4-1 and TRBJ1-2, with a tentative D call TRBD1 (5 bases). V lost 1 base and J 3 bases, leaving 15 bases between the germline ends. The CDR3 is 16 residues long. CDR1 and CDR2 from the germline V gene are MGHRA and YSYEKL. As DNA, the CDR3 is TGCGCCAGCAGCCAAGTCGTGGGGGGTCTTGACTATGGCTACACCTTC. It translates to CASSQVVGGLDYGYTF.

The rearrangement joins TRBV15 to TRBJ2-7; D possibly corresponds to TRBD1 (6 bases). The CDR3 covers 12 residues. Germline CDR1 and CDR2: LNHNV and YYDKDF (reference sequence). V gave up 5 bases and J gave up 4 bases, with 9 bases separating them. DNA for the CDR3: TGTGCCACCAGCTTTCAGGGGTACGAGCAGTACTTC. Translation: CATSFQGYEQYF.

The chain recombines TRBV27 with TRBJ1-6, with TRBD1 as a possible D gene (5 bases). The V gene's germline CDR1 is MNHEY and CDR2 SMNVEV (reference sequence). This CDR3 has 15 residues. V was shortened by 2 bases and J by 5 bases, with 10 bases between the two germline ends. DNA of the CDR3: TGTGCCAGCAGTTTAGGACACCCGAATAATTCACCCCTCCACTTT. Protein: CASSLGHPNNSPLHF.

The chain has TRBV15 and TRBJ2-3, with TRBD2 matching over 9 bases. CDR3 length: 17 amino acids. V was clipped by 3 bases and J by 3 bases; unmatched bases: 10. Germline CDR1 and CDR2: LNHNV and YYDKDF (reference sequence). The chain's CDR3 is CATSRAGLAGGTDTQYF. The CDR3 nucleotides are TGTGCCACCAGCAGGGCGGGACTAGCTGGTGGGACAGATACGCAGTATTTT.

The chain has TRBV25-1 and TRBJ2-7; no definite D call. CDR3 length: 14 residues. V was cut by 0 bases and J by 0 bases, with 6 bases left in between. Per the germline V gene, CDR1 is MGHDK and CDR2 is SYGVNS. The CDR3 DNA sequence: TGTGCCAGCAGTGAATACTCGAGCTCCTACGAGCAGTACTTC. It is translated as CASSEYSSSYEQYF.

The chain couples TRBV6-5 to TRBJ2-7; a possible D gene is TRBD1 (6 bases). The V gene lost 5 bases and the J gene lost 5 bases, with 16 bases spanning the gap. Germline V gene data show CDR1 as MNHEY and CDR2 as SVGAGI. The CDR3 has 14 amino acids. Here the CDR3 reads CASSRQELGNEQYF. CDR3 DNA: TGTGCCAGCAGTCGACAGGAGTTGGGCAACGAGCAGTACTTC.

A single count supports this clone. The rearrangement uses TRBV5-1 and TRBJ1-2; D is ambiguous. The CDR3 runs to 13 residues. Germline assignment: CDR1 SGHRS and CDR2 YFSETQ. V was cut by 0 bases and J by 7 bases, with 10 bases left in between. CDR3 region: CASSLGTSGGYTF. The CDR3 DNA reads TGCGCCAGCAGCTTGGGAACAAGCGGTGGCTACACCTTC.

The sample holds one count of this clone. The chain combines TRBV7-3 with TRBJ2-2, with 10 bases identical to TRBD1. Trimming cost V 4 bases and J 4 bases; bases outside gene matches: 6. Germline assignment: CDR1 SGHTA and CDR2 FQGTGA. The CDR3 spans 16 residues. As DNA, the CDR3 is TGTGCCAGCAGCTCACGACAGGGGGCGAGCACCGGGGAGCTGTTTTTT. Encoded protein: CASSSRQGASTGELFF.

V gene TRBV28 combines with J gene TRBJ1-4; a weak D match, TRBD1 (6 bases). The CDR3 is 13 residues long. V gave up 8 bases and J gave up 8 bases, with 15 bases separating them. Germline assignment: CDR1 MDHEN and CDR2 SYDVKM. The CDR3 nucleotides are TGTGCCAGCCAGACAGGACTCAGCGAAAAACTGTTTTTT. Residues: CASQTGLSEKLFF.

This chain uses TRBV6-5 with TRBJ1-5, with TRBD1 identical over 9 bases. The germline gives CDR1 MNHEY, CDR2 SVGAGI. The CDR3 sequence is 15 residues long. The V segment lost 6 bases and the J segment 0 bases; nucleotides outside the gene matches: 3. CDR3 sequence (DNA): TGTGCCAGCAGGGGACAGGGAGATAGCAATCAGCCCCAGCATTTT. This translates into CASRGQGDSNQPQHF.

The V and J genes are TRBV10-2 and TRBJ2-7; D may be TRBD1 (6 bases). V lost 2 bases to trimming and J lost 1 base, with 9 bases between them. The CDR3 sequence is 14 residues long. Germline CDR1 is WSHSY and CDR2 is SAAADI. CDR3 region: CASSEAQGSYEQYF. Written as DNA, the CDR3 is TGCGCCAGCAGTGAGGCTCAGGGGTCCTACGAGCAGTACTTC.

This rearrangement joins TRBV21-1 to TRBJ1-3. TRBV21-1 is a listed pseudogene. The CDR3 loop spans 15 amino acids. The CDR3 DNA is TGTGCCAGCAGCAGCGGACTGACCTCTGGAAACACCATATATTTT. This encodes CASSSGLTSGNTIYF.